These 18 T cell receptor beta chains originate from one sample sequenced in a study of T-cell memory formation after mild COVID-19. TCRdb reprocessed the 5' RACE reads with MiXCR, giving one entry per CDR3 protein. The sample carries over 500,000 distinct CDR3 sequences, 17% recorded once. Sequenced: PBMCs or a T cell subset sorted from them (not recorded which). These receptors came from an adult woman who had mild COVID-19 (a few samples of this study predate the infection). Cell type and time point are not known.

This clonotype has more than one count but fewer than ten. The rearrangement uses TRBV5-8 and TRBJ2-7; 9 bases map to TRBD1. The V and J ends lost 6 bases and 2 bases, in that order; junction bases with no gene match: 6. CDR3 length equals 14 residues. Germline V gene sequence: CDR1 SGHTS, CDR2 YDEGEE. The CDR3, as DNA: TGTGCCAGCAAGGTGGACAGGGGTGCCTACGAGCAGTACTTC. As protein: CASKVDRGAYEQYF. The full variable domain, in which reference TRBV5-8 and TRBJ2-7 provide the parts outside the CDR3, is EAGVTQSPTHLIKTRGQQATLRCSPISGHTSVYWYQQALGLGLQFLLWYDEGEERNRGNFPPRFSGRQFPNYSSELNVNALELEDSALYLCASKVDRGAYEQYFGPGTRLTVT.

This clonotype is a singleton in its sample. The gene calls are TRBV6-5 and TRBJ2-4; possible D gene TRBD2, 6 bases. Germline CDR1 MNHEY, CDR2 SVGAGI. The CDR3 has 13 residues. V was cut by 6 bases and J by 8 bases, with 14 bases left in between. The CDR3 is CASSPLATDIQYF. The CDR3 region has the DNA TGTGCCAGCAGCCCACTAGCTACAGACATTCAGTACTTC.

The table lists this clonotype with a few counts. This chain joins TRBV11-2 and TRBJ2-1; weak D call: TRBD2 (7 bases). Germline CDR1 and CDR2: SGHAT and FQNNGV. The CDR3 runs 16 residues. V gave up 6 bases and J gave up 2 bases, with 17 bases separating them. The CDR3 DNA is TGTGCCAGCAGGATAGGGGGACTACGCCCCTACAATGAGCAGTTCTTC. Translation: CASRIGGLRPYNEQFF.

The genes are TRBV5-4 and TRBJ2-3; TRBD1 is a possible D gene (5 bases). Germline assignment: CDR1 SGHNT and CDR2 YYREEE (reference sequence). V was pared by 3 bases and J by 2 bases, with 13 bases between. The CDR3 totals 15 residues. CDR3 DNA sequence: TGTGCCAGCAGCTCCCCTGGACACCTCACAGATACGCAGTATTTT. Amino acids: CASSSPGHLTDTQYF.

This clonotype was counted between two and nine times. CDR3 bases: TGCGCCAGCAGCTTGCGGGGACAGGCCTTCGGTGAGACCCAGTACTTC. Translated: CASSLRGQAFGETQYF. This chain connects TRBV5-1 to TRBJ2-5; TRBD1 aligns across 8 bases. CDR1 and CDR2 from the germline V gene are SGHRS and YFSETQ. V shed 1 base and J 5 bases; nucleotides not matched to a gene: 10. The length of the CDR3 is 16 residues.

This clonotype was observed a handful of times. This chain links TRBV18 with TRBJ2-7; the D is unclear. The germline V gene has CDR1 KGHSH and CDR2 LQKENI. The CDR3 runs to 13 residues. V was cut by 3 bases and J by 3 bases, with 9 bases left in between. The CDR3 sequence is CASSPTTGYEQYF. CDR3 bases: TGTGCCAGCTCACCTACGACTGGCTACGAGCAGTACTTC.

This chain uses TRBV7-2 with TRBJ1-1; D not resolved. CDR3 length: 12 amino acids. CDR1 and CDR2 from the germline V gene are SGHTA and FQGNSA. V shed 0 bases and J shed 7 bases, with 6 bases lying between them. In nucleotides, the CDR3 is TGTGCCAGCAGCTTAGCGCGGAGTGAAGCTTTCTTT. It is translated as CASSLARSEAFF.

This clonotype was counted between two and nine times. The J gene is TRBJ2-1, the V gene TRBV4-1, with 15 nucleotides matching TRBD2. The CDR3 has 19 amino acids. V was pared by 1 base and J by 5 bases, with 9 bases of the junction left unmatched. Germline CDR1 is MGHRA and CDR2 is YSYEKL. The CDR3 nucleotides read TGCGCCAGCAGCCAAGTTGGACTAGCGGGAGGGCTCCATAACAATGAGCAGTTCTTC. Protein: CASSQVGLAGGLHNNEQFF.

This clonotype was counted only a few times. This chain uses TRBV9 with TRBJ2-7, with D perhaps TRBD2 (5 bases). The ends were cut back, 0 bases at V and 3 bases at J, with 13 bases in the middle. This CDR3 contains 15 residues. Germline V gives CDR1 SGDLS, CDR2 YYNGEE. Here the CDR3 reads CASSVEGSGYYEQYF. The CDR3 nucleotides read TGTGCCAGCAGCGTAGAGGGATCGGGGTACTACGAGCAGTACTTC.

The genes are TRBV12-3 or TRBV12-4 and TRBJ1-1; TRBD1 agrees at 9 bases. Trimming took 8 bases from V and 0 from J; bases not matched to a gene: 1. This CDR3 has 13 residues. CDR3 nucleotides: TGTGCCAGCCACAGGGGGCTGAACACTGAAGCTTTCTTT. Its translation: CASHRGLNTEAFF.

The chain joins TRBV7-9 to TRBJ2-1; TRBD2 aligns across 7 bases. Germline V gene sequence: CDR1 SEHNR, CDR2 FQNEAQ (reference sequence). This CDR3 region has 14 residues. After removal of 1 base from V and 8 bases from J, the junction contained 5 bases not matched to a gene. For the CDR3, the DNA is TGTGCCAGCAGCTTAGGGGAGGGCCCTTATGAGCAGTTCTTC. Translation gives CASSLGEGPYEQFF.

This clonotype was recorded a few times. This chain links TRBV20-1 with TRBJ2-7; D remains unclear. CDR1 is DFQATT and CDR2 is SNEGSKA in the germline V gene (reference sequence). Trimming shortened V by 0 bases and J by 0 bases, and 9 bases separated the two germline ends. The CDR3 is made up of 14 amino acids. The CDR3, as DNA: TGCAGTGCTAGAGATCAGAGGAGCTCCTACGAGCAGTACTTC. Protein product: CSARDQRSSYEQYF.

V gene TRBV9 combines with J gene TRBJ2-5, with 10 bases identical to TRBD2. Trimming removed 6 bases from V and 5 bases from J; junction bases left unmatched: 7. Germline V gene lookup returns CDR1 SGDLS and CDR2 YYNGEE. The CDR3 is 14 residues long. CDR3 sequence reads: CASTPGLALETQYF. CDR3 DNA: TGTGCCAGCACACCGGGACTAGCGTTGGAGACCCAGTACTTC.

This clonotype has a handful of counts. V gene TRBV15 combines with J gene TRBJ2-3, with D possibly matching TRBD2 (6 bases). The CDR3 is 14 residues long. Trimming removed 5 bases from V and 2 bases from J, with 11 bases in between. Germline CDR1 LNHNV, CDR2 YYDKDF (reference sequence). The CDR3 spells CATSATRPTDTQYF. CDR3 in DNA: TGTGCCACCAGCGCGACTAGACCCACAGATACGCAGTATTTT.

The chain couples TRBV27 to TRBJ2-3; no clear D gene. Germline V CDR1 and CDR2: MNHEY, SMNVEV (reference sequence). The CDR3 consists of 13 residues. Trimming removed 3 bases from V and 1 base from J, with 5 bases in between. The CDR3 loop reads CASSFIGTDTQYF. CDR3 nucleotides: TGTGCCAGCAGTTTCATTGGCACAGATACGCAGTATTTT.

This clonotype has a handful of counts. The chain links TRBV5-1 to TRBJ2-5; 9 bases line up with TRBD2. Trimming took 3 bases from V and 2 from J; bases not matched to a gene: 5. Looked up from germline, CDR1 is SGHRS and CDR2 is YFSETQ. The CDR3 has 15 residues. CDR3 residues: CASSSTSGIQETQYF. The DNA for the CDR3 is TGCGCCAGCAGCTCGACTAGCGGTATACAAGAGACCCAGTACTTC.

The chain uses TRBV7-2 and TRBJ1-1; D possibly corresponds to TRBD1 (6 bases). Trimming pared 5 bases from V and 1 base from J, leaving 20 bases between. Germline V gene sequence: CDR1 SGHTA, CDR2 FQGNSA. The CDR3 sequence is 17 residues long. The CDR3 loop reads CASSQTGGDQKNTEAFF. The CDR3 DNA is TGTGCCAGCAGCCAAACGGGGGGCGACCAGAAGAACACTGAAGCTTTCTTT.

This sequence joins TRBV20-1 and TRBJ1-1; D possibly corresponds to TRBD1 (6 bases). Germline CDR1 is DFQATT and CDR2 is SNEGSKA (reference sequence). V lost 0 bases and J 5 bases, leaving 19 bases between the germline ends. The CDR3 is 16 amino acids. As DNA, the CDR3 is TGCAGTGCTAGAGACATGTACAGGGAGGTGGGGACTGAAGCTTTCTTT. Protein sequence: CSARDMYREVGTEAFF.